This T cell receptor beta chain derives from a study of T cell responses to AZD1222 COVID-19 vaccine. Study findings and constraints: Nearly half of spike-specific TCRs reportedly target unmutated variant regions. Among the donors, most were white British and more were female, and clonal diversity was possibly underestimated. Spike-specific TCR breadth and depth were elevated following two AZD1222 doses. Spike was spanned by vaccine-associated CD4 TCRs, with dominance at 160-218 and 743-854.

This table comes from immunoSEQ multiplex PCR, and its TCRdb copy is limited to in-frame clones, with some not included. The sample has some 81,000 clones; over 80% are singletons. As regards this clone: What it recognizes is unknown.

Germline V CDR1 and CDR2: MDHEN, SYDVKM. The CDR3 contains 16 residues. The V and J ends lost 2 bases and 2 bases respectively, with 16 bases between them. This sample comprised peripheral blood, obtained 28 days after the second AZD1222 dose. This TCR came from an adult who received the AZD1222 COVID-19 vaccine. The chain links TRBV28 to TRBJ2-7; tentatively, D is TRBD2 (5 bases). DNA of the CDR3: TGTGCCAGCAGTTTAGGACCCCGGGGTCGTCCCTACGAGCAGTACTTC. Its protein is CASSLGPRGRPYEQYF.